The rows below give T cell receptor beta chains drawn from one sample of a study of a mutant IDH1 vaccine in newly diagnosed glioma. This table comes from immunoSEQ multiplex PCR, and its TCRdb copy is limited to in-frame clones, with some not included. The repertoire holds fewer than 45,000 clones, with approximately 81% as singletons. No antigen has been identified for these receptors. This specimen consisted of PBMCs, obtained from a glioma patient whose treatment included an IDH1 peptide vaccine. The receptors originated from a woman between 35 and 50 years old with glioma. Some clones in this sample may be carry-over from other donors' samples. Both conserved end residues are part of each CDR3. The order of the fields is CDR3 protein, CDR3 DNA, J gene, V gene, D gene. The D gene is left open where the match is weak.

CASSLGQGGYEQYF | TGTGCCAGCAGCTTGGGGCAGGGGGGCTACGAGCAGTACTTC | TRBJ2-7 | TRBV5-4 | .
CASSLDYGETQYF | TGTGCCAGCAGCTTAGATTATGGGGAGACCCAGTACTTC | TRBJ2-5 | TRBV7-3 | .
CASSGPEKVEQYF | TGTGCCAGCTCAGGCCCTGAAAAGGTTGAGCAGTACTTC | TRBJ2-7 | TRBV18 | .
CSASRTDTQYF | TGCAGTGCTTCCCGGACAGATACGCAGTATTTT | TRBJ2-3 | TRBV20-1 | .
CASSIKSRVGPNQPQHF | TGTGCCAGTAGTATTAAGAGCCGGGTAGGCCCTAATCAGCCCCAGCATTTT | TRBJ1-5 | TRBV19 | .
CASSQDMWEKGYEQYF | TGCGCCAGCAGCCAAGATATGTGGGAGAAGGGGTACGAGCAGTACTTC | TRBJ2-7 | TRBV4-1 | .
CASSPGRVPQETQYF | TGTGCCAGCAGCCCTGGGCGGGTGCCCCAAGAGACCCAGTACTTC | TRBJ2-5 | TRBV7-8 | .
CASIGSSASEAFF | TGTGCCAGCATTGGAAGCTCGGCGAGTGAAGCTTTCTTT | TRBJ1-1 | TRBV6-1 | .
CASSLLGRQTYEQYF | TGTGCCAGCAGCTTGCTCGGACGGCAAACCTACGAGCAGTACTTC | TRBJ2-7 | TRBV7-6 | .
CASSLLTGLGEQYF | TGTGCCAGCAGCCTCCTGACAGGGCTGGGCGAGCAGTACTTC | TRBJ2-7 | TRBV14 | TRBD1